The present T cell receptor beta chain was sequenced within a study of blood T cell repertoires in COVID-19. Clones were sequenced by immunoSEQ multiplex PCR, and TCRdb holds only the in-frame ones, with some missing. The repertoire has approximately 400,000 clones, about 88% of them found once; the top ten carry 1.2%. J was trimmed by 5 bases and V by 3 bases; bases with no gene match: 12. The CDR3 runs to 17 residues. Looked up from germline, CDR1 is ENHRY and CDR2 is SYGVKD. This clone was detected only once. Grouping used clinical history reported by participants in a survey and questionnaire. The sequence derives from a woman aged 18-35 years who had recovered from COVID-19. The chain combines TRBV10-3 with TRBJ2-7, with 11 bases fitting TRBD1. Material: PBMCs or T cells enriched from blood (not recorded which). CDR3 residues: CAISDKVGDRGTNEQYF. The CDR3 DNA sequence: TGTGCCATCAGTGATAAGGTGGGGGACAGGGGGACGAACGAGCAGTACTTC.